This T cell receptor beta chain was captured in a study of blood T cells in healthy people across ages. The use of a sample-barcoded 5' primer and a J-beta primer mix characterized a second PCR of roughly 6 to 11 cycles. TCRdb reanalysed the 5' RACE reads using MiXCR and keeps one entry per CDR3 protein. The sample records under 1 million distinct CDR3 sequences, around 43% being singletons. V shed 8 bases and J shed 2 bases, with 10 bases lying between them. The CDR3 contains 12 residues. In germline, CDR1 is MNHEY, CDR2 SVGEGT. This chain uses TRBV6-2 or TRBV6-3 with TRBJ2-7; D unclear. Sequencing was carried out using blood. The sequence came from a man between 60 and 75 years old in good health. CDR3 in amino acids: CASSYKTYEQYF. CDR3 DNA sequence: TGTGCCAGCTCGTACAAGACCTACGAGCAGTACTTC.